This TCR beta chain was sequenced for a study of cytotoxic CD8 clonotypes in ibrutinib-treated CLL. About the research overall: Partial response occurred in some 25 patients and complete response in 2; at median around 70 months, about 14 remained remitted and 12 progressed. Whole-study findings and limits: Before falling back toward baseline at progression, clonality had risen at the time of ibrutinib response. Clonotypes that were public were uncommon, and they contracted or stayed stable on treatment.

Sequencing used immunoSEQ multiplex PCR; TCRdb keeps in-frame clones, though not all of them. Found here are 40,000 to 55,000 clones, approximately 87% of them singletons; the top ten hold around 20%. As to this clone: The target antigen is unknown.

The CDR3 is 16 amino acids. CDR1 MNHEY and CDR2 SMNVEV come from the germline V gene (reference sequence). The trim removed 5 bases at V and 5 bases at J, leaving 8 bases unmatched. The specimen was PBMCs, collected after 24 months of ibrutinib treatment. This receptor was obtained from a human donor with chronic lymphocytic leukemia. The J gene is TRBJ2-2, the V gene TRBV27; 10 bases are a match to TRBD1. The CDR3 loop is CASSHSTGGSTGELFF. Written as DNA, the CDR3 is TGTGCCAGCAGTCACTCGACAGGGGGCAGTACCGGGGAGCTGTTTTTT.